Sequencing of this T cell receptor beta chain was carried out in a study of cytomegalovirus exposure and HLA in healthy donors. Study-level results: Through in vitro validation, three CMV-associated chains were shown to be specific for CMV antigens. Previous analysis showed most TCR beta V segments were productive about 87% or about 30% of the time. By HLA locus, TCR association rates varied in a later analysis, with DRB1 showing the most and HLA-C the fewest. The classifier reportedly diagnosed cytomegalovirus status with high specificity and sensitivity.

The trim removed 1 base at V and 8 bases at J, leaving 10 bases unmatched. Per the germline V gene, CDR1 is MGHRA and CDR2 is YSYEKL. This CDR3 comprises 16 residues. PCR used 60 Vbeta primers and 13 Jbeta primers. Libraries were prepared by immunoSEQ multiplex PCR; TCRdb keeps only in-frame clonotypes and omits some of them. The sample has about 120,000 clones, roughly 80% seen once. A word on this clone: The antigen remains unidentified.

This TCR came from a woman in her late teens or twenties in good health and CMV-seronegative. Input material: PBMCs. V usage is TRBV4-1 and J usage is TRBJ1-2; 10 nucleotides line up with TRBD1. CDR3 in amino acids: CASSQASGQGTGGYTF. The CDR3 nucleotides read TGCGCCAGCAGCCAAGCTTCGGGACAGGGGACCGGGGGCTACACCTTC.